This T cell receptor (beta chain) was recorded in a study of T cell repertoires in cytomegalovirus infection. Study-wide background: Matching HLA type and CMV infection were both indicated by public TCR beta signatures.

Study-level findings and limits: Carriers of CMV and the relevant HLA type were discriminated by public TCR beta frequency.

Trimming left V 5 bases short and J 2 bases short, with 12 bases between. This CDR3 comprises 14 residues. CDR1 is SGHAT, CDR2 FQNNGV, per germline. Each CDR3 protein gets one entry after TCRdb re-called the reads with MiXCR. The sample has about 920,000 distinct CDR3 sequences, less than 35% seen once. This clonotype was found a few times. As yet, its antigen is unknown. The sequence derives from a human donor in good health (CMV status not recorded). Some clones in this sample may be carry-over from other donors' samples. This chain connects TRBV11-2 to TRBJ2-5; no clear D gene. Sequencing used cultured CD8+ T cells from PBMCs, obtained from culture after CMV antigen stimulation. In DNA form, the CDR3 reads TGTGCCAGCAGCGGAAGAGGAAGGCAAGAGACCCAGTACTTC. Translated: CASSGRGRQETQYF.